This T cell receptor (beta chain) stems from a study of control samples from healthy donors and cancer patients. TCRdb's table, derived via immunoSEQ multiplex PCR, lists solely in-frame clones and lacks some. The sample includes over 110,000 clones, roughly nine tenths seen only once; the top ten take about 9%. The length of the CDR3 is 15 residues. Germline CDR1 and CDR2: LGHDT and YNNKEL (reference sequence). Trimming removed 4 bases at V and 4 bases at J, with 16 bases between. This TCR was recovered from a woman in her 30s in good health. Specimen: blood. The chain carries TRBV3-1 (or the pseudogene TRBV3-2) and TRBJ2-5; perhaps TRBD2 as D (6 bases). In nucleotides, the CDR3 is TGTGCCAGCAGCCCAAACCGGGGGACGGTAGAGACCCAGTACTTC. Amino acids: CASSPNRGTVETQYF.